This T cell receptor (beta chain) emerged from a study of PD-1 blockade in classical Hodgkin lymphoma. Profiling relied on immunoSEQ multiplex PCR, and the TCRdb table lists in-frame clones only, not all of them. The table records fewer than 40,000 clones, 80% to 90% of them present only once. Regarding time point: cycle 4 day 1 (C4D1), after 6 weeks of nivolumab. Brentuximab vedotin exposure varied, and every patient relapsed after autologous stem cell transplantation. Investigators isolated CD4+ T cells from thawed PBMCs through magnetic negative selection. This TCR derives from a human donor with classical Hodgkin lymphoma. The sequences come from CD4+ T cells from blood, collected before the fourth cycle of nivolumab.

The CDR3 nucleotides are TGTGCCAGCAGCTCCGTCGTGGGTGTAGCGAACACCGGGGAGCTGTTTTTT. This translates into CASSSVVGVANTGELFF. V is TRBV5-6 and J is TRBJ2-2, with unresolved D. This CDR3 spans 17 amino acids. Trimming pared 3 bases from V and 0 bases from J, leaving 15 bases between. Germline lookup yields CDR1 SGHDT and CDR2 YYEEEE.